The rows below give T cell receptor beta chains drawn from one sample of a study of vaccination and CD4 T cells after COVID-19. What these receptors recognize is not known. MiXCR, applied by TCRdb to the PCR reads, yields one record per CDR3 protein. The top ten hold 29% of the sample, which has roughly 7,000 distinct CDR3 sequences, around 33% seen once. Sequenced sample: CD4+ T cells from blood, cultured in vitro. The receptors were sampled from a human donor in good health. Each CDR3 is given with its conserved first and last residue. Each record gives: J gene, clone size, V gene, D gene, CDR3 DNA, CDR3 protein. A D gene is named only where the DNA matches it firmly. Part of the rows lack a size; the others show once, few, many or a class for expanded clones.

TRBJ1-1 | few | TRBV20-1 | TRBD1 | TGCAGGGCCGGGACAGGGGGCATGAACACTGAAGCTTTCTTT | CRAGTGGMNTEAFF
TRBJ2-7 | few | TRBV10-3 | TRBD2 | TGTGCCATCAGAGGCGGGGGGAGCTCCTACGAGCAGTACTTC | CAIRGGGSSYEQYF
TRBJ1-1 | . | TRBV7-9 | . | TGTGCCAGCAGCGTTCTCACAGGTTTCACTGAAGCTTTCTTT | CASSVLTGFTEAFF
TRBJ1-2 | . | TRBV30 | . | TGTGCCTGGAGGCCCCCAGTGAGTTCCTATGGCTACACCTTC | CAWRPPVSSYGYTF
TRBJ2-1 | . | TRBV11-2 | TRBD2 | TGTGCCAGCAGCTTAGGAGGCGGGGGGGCGAGGAAGGAGCAGTTCTTC | CASSLGGGGARKEQFF
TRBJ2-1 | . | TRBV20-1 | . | TGCAGTGCGACCAGACAGAATGAGCAGTTCTTC | CSATRQNEQFF
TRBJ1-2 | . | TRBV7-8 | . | TGTGCCAGCAGCTTAGACGACAGTACTCATGGAGGCTACACCTTC | CASSLDDSTHGGYTF
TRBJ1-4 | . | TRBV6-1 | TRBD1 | TGTGCCAGCAGTGAATCGCGACAGGGTTATGAAAAACTGTTTTTT | CASSESRQGYEKLFF
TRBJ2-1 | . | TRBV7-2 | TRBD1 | TGTGCCAGCCGCCGGACAGGGGATCCGGGTGATGAGCAGTTCTTC | CASRRTGDPGDEQFF
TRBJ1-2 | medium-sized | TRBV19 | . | TGTGCCAGTAGATTCGGCAGGACCCTCTATGGCTACACCTTC | CASRFGRTLYGYTF
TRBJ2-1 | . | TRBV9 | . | TGTGCCAGCAGCCTCCCATCGGGGGGGACAGGGTGGAATGAGCAGTTCTTC | CASSLPSGGTGWNEQFF
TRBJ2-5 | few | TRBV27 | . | TGTGCCAGCAGTGCAGACCCGGGGATTAAAGAGACCCAGTACTTC | CASSADPGIKETQYF
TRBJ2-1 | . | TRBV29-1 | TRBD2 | TGCAGCTCGGGGGGGGATACCTACAATGAGCAGTTCTTC | CSSGGDTYNEQFF
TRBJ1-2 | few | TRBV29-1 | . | TGCAGCGTTGAAGAGTCGGAGGGATACTATGGCTACACCTTC | CSVEESEGYYGYTF
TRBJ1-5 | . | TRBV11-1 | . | TGTGCCAGCAGCCTTACCCGGGGTCAGCCCCAGCATTTT | CASSLTRGQPQHF
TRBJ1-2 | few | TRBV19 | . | TGTGCCAGTACAGGGGCCTATGGCTACACCTTC | CASTGAYGYTF
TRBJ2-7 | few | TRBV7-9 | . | TGTGCCAGCTCACCGACAGAAGCCTACGAGCAGTACTTC | CASSPTEAYEQYF
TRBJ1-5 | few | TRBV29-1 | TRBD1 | TGCAGCGTTGGCGAGACAGGGGTGGATCAGCCCCAGCATTTT | CSVGETGVDQPQHF
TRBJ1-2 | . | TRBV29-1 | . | TGCAGCGTTGAAGAAGAACTATACCATGGCTACACCTTC | CSVEEELYHGYTF
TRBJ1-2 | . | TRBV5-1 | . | TGCGCCAGCAGCTTGGACAAGTATGGCTACACCTTC | CASSLDKYGYTF
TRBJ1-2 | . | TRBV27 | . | TGTGCCAGCAGTTTATCTACAGGGTTGGACTATGGCTACACCTTC | CASSLSTGLDYGYTF
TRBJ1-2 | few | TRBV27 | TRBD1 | TGTGCCAGCAGTCCGGGACAGGGGTCTTATAACTATGGCTACACCTTC | CASSPGQGSYNYGYTF
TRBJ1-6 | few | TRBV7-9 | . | TGTGCCAGCACCCCCGGGGAGACGGCGGGAGATAATTCACCCCTCCACTTT | CASTPGETAGDNSPLHF
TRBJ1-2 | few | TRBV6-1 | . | TGTGCCAGCAGTGAGAAGAGTGACTATGGCTACACCTTC | CASSEKSDYGYTF
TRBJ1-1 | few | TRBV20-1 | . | TGCAGTGCCCCCGGACAGATGAACACTGAAGCTTTCTTT | CSAPGQMNTEAFF
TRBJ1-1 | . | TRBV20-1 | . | TGCAGTGCTAGAGATCCCTCATTAAGAGCCGGAGCTTTCTTT | CSARDPSLRAGAFF
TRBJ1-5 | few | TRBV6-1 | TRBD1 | TGTGCCAGCAGTGGACAGGGGACAGATTACGGGCAGCCCCAGCATTTT | CASSGQGTDYGQPQHF
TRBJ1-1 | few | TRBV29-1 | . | TGCAGCGTTGTATGGGGACATGAAGCTTTCTTT | CSVVWGHEAFF
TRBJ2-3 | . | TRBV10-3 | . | TGTGCCATCAGTGGGGGGGACGGAGGGTCAGATACGCAGTATTTT | CAISGGDGGSDTQYF
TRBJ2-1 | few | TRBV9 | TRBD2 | TGTGCCAGCAGCGTGAGCGGGGGGAACAATGAGCAGTTCTTC | CASSVSGGNNEQFF
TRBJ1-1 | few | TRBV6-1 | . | TGTGCCAGCAGACACGGGAGTGAAGCTTTCTTT | CASRHGSEAFF
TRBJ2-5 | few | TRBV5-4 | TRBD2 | TGTGCCAGCAGCTTGCCTAGCGGGGGAGGGGAGACCCAGTACTTC | CASSLPSGGGETQYF
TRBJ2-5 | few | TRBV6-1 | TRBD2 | TGTGCCAGCAGTGAAGCGATAGGAGCGGGGGGCCAAGAGACCCAGTACTTC | CASSEAIGAGGQETQYF
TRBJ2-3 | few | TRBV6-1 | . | TGTGCCAGCACTCCCTCGGTGGGGGCCCAAGCAGATACGCAGTATTTT | CASTPSVGAQADTQYF
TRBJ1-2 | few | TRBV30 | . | TGTGCCTGGAGTGTGGGGACTATCTATGGCTACACCTTC | CAWSVGTIYGYTF
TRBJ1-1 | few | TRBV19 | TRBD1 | TGTGCCAGTATCCCTCGACAGGGACGGAACATGAACACTGAAGCTTTCTTT | CASIPRQGRNMNTEAFF
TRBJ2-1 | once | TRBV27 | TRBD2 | TGTGCCAGCAGACTAGCGGGGGGGCCTCTTGGTGAGCAGTTCTTC | CASRLAGGPLGEQFF
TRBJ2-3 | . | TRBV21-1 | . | TGTGCCAGCAGCGAAATGGTAACTTCCACAGATACGCAGTATTTT | CASSEMVTSTDTQYF
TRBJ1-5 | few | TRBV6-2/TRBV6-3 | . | TGTGCCAGCAGTTCGGGTTCTAGCAATCAGCCCCAGCATTTT | CASSSGSSNQPQHF
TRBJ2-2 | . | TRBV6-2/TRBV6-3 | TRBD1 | TGTGCCAGCAGTTATGGGCAGGGGGTCGGGGAGCTGTTTTTT | CASSYGQGVGELFF
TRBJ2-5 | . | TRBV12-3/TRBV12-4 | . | TGTGCCAGCAGGCCCCAGAGGGGTCTCCAGTACTTC | CASRPQRGLQYF
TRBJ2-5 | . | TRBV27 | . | TGTGCCAGCAGTTTATCGGCAGGGATTGAGACCCAGTACTTC | CASSLSAGIETQYF
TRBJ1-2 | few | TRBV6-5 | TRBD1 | TGTGCCAGCAGTTATCGAACCGGGACAGGCCATTATGGCTACACCTTC | CASSYRTGTGHYGYTF
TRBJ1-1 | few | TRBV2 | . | TGTGCCAGCGGGCGGGGACTCATAGGCACTGAAGCTTTCTTT | CASGRGLIGTEAFF
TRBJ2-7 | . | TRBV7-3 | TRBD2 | TGTGCCAGCAGCTCAAGACCTCCTGGACTAGCGGGGGCCGCCTACGAGCAGTACTTC | CASSSRPPGLAGAAYEQYF
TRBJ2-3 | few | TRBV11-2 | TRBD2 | TGTGCCAGCAGCGGGGGGGGAGGAGATACGCAGTATTTT | CASSGGGGDTQYF
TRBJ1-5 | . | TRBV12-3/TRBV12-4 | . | TGTGCCAGCAGTTTATTCGATCAGCCCCAGCATTTT | CASSLFDQPQHF
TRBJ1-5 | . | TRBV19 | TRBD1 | TGTGCCAGTAGTATATCCCGGACAGGGAGGTTGGGTCAGCCCCAGCATTTT | CASSISRTGRLGQPQHF
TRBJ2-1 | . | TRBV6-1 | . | TGTGCCAGCAGCCTTGTAGGGGGCTCCTACAATGAGCAGTTCTTC | CASSLVGGSYNEQFF
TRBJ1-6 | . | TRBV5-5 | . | TGTGCCAGCAGCTTTGTGGGCCCCGTCGATTCACCCCTCCACTTT | CASSFVGPVDSPLHF